A selection of T cell receptor beta chains follows, all from one sample in a study of T cells in Graves' hyperthyroidism and ophthalmopathy. TCRdb recomputed calls from the multiplex PCR reads with MiXCR, one row per CDR3 protein. The sample has fewer than 200,000 distinct CDR3 sequences, about 9.4% seen once. The material sequenced was blood. The source of these receptors is a young woman with Graves' hyperthyroidism that later progressed to Graves' ophthalmopathy. CDR3s include the opening cysteine and the closing phenylalanine or tryptophan. The size of a clone is reported for some rows only, either as once, few or many, or as a class for expanded clones.

clone size	CDR3 length	V gene	CDR3 protein
many	15	TRBV3-1	CASSQAGTGVGELFF
many	17	TRBV3-1	CASSLGTASSGANVLTF
many	16	TRBV28	CASSIGAGRTNYGYTF
many	16	TRBV20-1	CSASLARGGEYNEQFF
many	14	TRBV28	CASSPPRDYNEQFF
many	16	TRBV2	CASSNQPTGTLDGYTF
many	14	TRBV4-1	CASSQPKTDPEAFF
few	15	TRBV19	CASSIQALNTGELFF
few	14	TRBV12-3/TRBV12-4	CASSLEREYSPLHF
many	13	TRBV7-2	CASSLSSREKLFF
many	13	TRBV20-1	CSASRGGRETQYF
few	16	TRBV14	CASRKVLAGVGETQYF
few	15	TRBV30	CAWSVIGTGVFGYTF
-	15	TRBV9	CASSASGGATDTQYF
many	15	TRBV28	CASTPGGVSTDTQYF
-	18	TRBV19	CASSTWDRGRSGANVLTF
many	14	TRBV20-1	CSARNRGRNEKLFF
-	15	TRBV27	CASSLALAGTGELFF
many	16	TRBV7-2	CASSLASGRGQETQYF
many	14	TRBV2	CASSKQDSPAKLFF
few	17	TRBV4-1	CASSQNPGTGVYNEQFF
many	14	TRBV30	CAWSVQGGAYGYTF
-	17	TRBV5-1	CASSLVPSGRAWETQYF
many	13	TRBV5-1	CASSTLHTDTQYF
few	15	TRBV4-1	CASSQGAGGRETQYF
-	17	TRBV5-4	CASSSMGPRASTDTQYF
few	15	TRBV28	CASNLFGSGANVLTF
many	17	TRBV28	CASSQISGQGMNEKLFF
few	15	TRBV5-1	CASSLGDRGTETQYF
many	14	TRBV7-3	CATSPSGNTGELFF
many	14	TRBV2	CASSPGQHIYEQYF
many	13	TRBV19	CASSMLAGNEQFF
many	14	TRBV20-1	CSARDLAGTDTQYF
-	16	TRBV10-3	CAISESSGRARDEQYF
many	13	TRBV20-1	CSAMASDFYEQYF
many	15	TRBV28	CASSTRTSGRLEQYF
many	18	TRBV9	CASSVVRFYKRVQETQYF
once	14	TRBV19	CASSIGQGSSEQFF
many	13	TRBV20-1	CSAYSGSHGEQFF
many	13	TRBV18	CASSPPGDSEAFF
many	13	TRBV6-6	CASSYALNYEQYF
-	19	TRBV7-3	CASRTLLIISGGFEYGYTF
many	15	TRBV6-1	CASSEPGLQFETQYF
many	14	TRBV13	CATRRGTSYNEQFF
many	14	TRBV7-9	CASSLVWSGYEQYF
many	16	TRBV11-2	CASSLGVESSTDTQYF
many	15	TRBV9	CASSVSSGNSYEQYF
many	17	TRBV29-1	CSVGAPSGGIAKNIQYF
many	14	TRBV11-1	CASSQTGRSYEQYF
many	16	TRBV7-8	CASSPQSTGSGNTIYF
few	14	TRBV15	CATSRDWTDEKLFF
many	15	TRBV11-1	CASSYRESGANVLTF
many	13	TRBV27	CASSGRWDTEAFF
many	18	TRBV20-1	CSALTGTSGHSSYNEQFF